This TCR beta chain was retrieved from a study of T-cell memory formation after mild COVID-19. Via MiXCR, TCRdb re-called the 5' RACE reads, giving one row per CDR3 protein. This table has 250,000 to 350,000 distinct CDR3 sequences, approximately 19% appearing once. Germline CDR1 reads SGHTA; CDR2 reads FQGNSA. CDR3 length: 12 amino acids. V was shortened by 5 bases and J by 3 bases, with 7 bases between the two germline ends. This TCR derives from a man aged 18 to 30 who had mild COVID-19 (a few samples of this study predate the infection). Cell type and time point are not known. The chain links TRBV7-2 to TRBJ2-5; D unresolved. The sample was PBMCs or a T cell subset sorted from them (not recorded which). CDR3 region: CASSGLKETQYF. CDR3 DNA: TGTGCCAGCAGCGGCTTGAAAGAGACCCAGTACTTC.